Described below is a single TCR beta chain sequence and its context. This entry is derived from a study of blood T cell repertoires in COVID-19. Study in general: Donors in the United States, Italy and Spain gave samples during acute or convalescent COVID-19. PBMCs, B-cell-depleted T cells, or T cells provided the cDNA or gDNA that made up the material.

In the original analysis: Quantification of nucleated cells was approximated via reference gene primer amplification. Sequencing used immunoSEQ multiplex PCR; TCRdb keeps in-frame clones, though not all of them. Clone size and V and J calls were adopted from that table, with D and trimming inferred from the DNA. Of tens of thousands of clones in the sample, 80% to 90% were seen once. This CDR3 is 16 amino acids long. With 4 bases clipped from V and 3 bases from J, the junction kept 10 bases outside the gene matches. Germline V gene sequence: CDR1 LGHNA, CDR2 YSLEER. This TCR came from a man in his sixties with active or convalescent COVID-19. Material for sequencing was peripheral blood. V usage is TRBV4-3 and J usage is TRBJ2-7; TRBD2 matches at 9 bases. In DNA form, the CDR3 reads TGCGCCAGCAGCCGCTCAGCGGGGGGATCCTTCTACGAGCAGTACTTC. Protein product: CASSRSAGGSFYEQYF.